Presented here are 32 T cell receptor beta chains from one specimen sequenced in a study of blood T cell repertoires in COVID-19. The repertoire was sequenced with immunoSEQ multiplex PCR; TCRdb's copy has only in-frame clones and lacks some. The data show over 450,000 clones, with 85% to 90% seen just once and under 8.5% held by the top ten. Sequencing was carried out using peripheral blood. The receptor source for this set is a woman between 50 and 59 years old with COVID-19, enrolled during active disease.

This clone came up once. The chain has TRBV5-1 and TRBJ1-1; 10 nucleotides line up with TRBD1. V was pared by 4 bases and J by 1 base, with 7 bases of the junction left unmatched. This CDR3 has 16 amino acids. Germline V gene lookup returns CDR1 SGHRS and CDR2 YFSETQ. CDR3 sequence reads: CASSIGQGGSNTEAFF. The CDR3 DNA sequence: TGCGCCAGCAGCATCGGACAGGGGGGGTCGAACACTGAAGCTTTCTTT.

The chain recombines TRBV9 with TRBJ2-6, with TRBD1 matching 11 bases. CDR1 and CDR2 from the germline V gene are SGDLS and YYNGEE. The ends lost 3 bases at V and 2 bases at J; junction bases unmatched: 4. This CDR3 contains 17 residues. The CDR3 DNA is TGTGCCAGCAGCGCCCGGACAGGGGGCGCTGGGGCCAACGTCCTGACTTTC. Translated, it gives CASSARTGGAGANVLTF.

This clone was detected a few times. This CDR3 is CASSPGTDSYNEQFF. The CDR3 DNA follows: TGTGCCAGCAGCCCCGGGACAGACTCCTACAATGAGCAGTTCTTC. The V call is TRBV5-4, the J call TRBJ2-1; TRBD1 matches at 7 bases. The CDR3 covers 15 residues. V gave up 4 bases and J gave up 0 bases; unmatched junction bases: 4. CDR1 is SGHNT, CDR2 YYREEE, per germline (reference sequence).

The sample holds a few counts of this clone. V is TRBV6-1 and J is TRBJ1-1, with a weak D call TRBD1 (6 bases). CDR1 is MNHNS and CDR2 is SASEGT in the germline V gene. Trimming removed 2 bases at V and 1 base at J, with 17 bases between. CDR3 length: 17 amino acids. The DNA of the CDR3 is TGTGCCAGCAGTGAATGGGGAAACAGGGCCGAGAACACTGAAGCTTTCTTT. Protein sequence: CASSEWGNRAENTEAFF.

The chain joins TRBV27 to TRBJ1-2; 11 nucleotides match TRBD1. The J segment lost 8 bases and the V segment lost 5 bases, leaving 10 bases of the junction unmatched. The CDR3 runs to 15 residues. Germline V gives CDR1 MNHEY, CDR2 SMNVEV (reference sequence). CDR3 in amino acids: CASSQSGQGAGGYTF. The CDR3 DNA reads TGTGCCAGCAGTCAATCCGGACAGGGGGCTGGAGGCTACACCTTC.

The chain uses TRBV27 and TRBJ1-1; TRBD1 matches 8 bases. Germline CDR1 MNHEY, CDR2 SMNVEV (reference sequence). V lost 3 bases, J lost 7 bases, and 4 bases stayed unmatched. This CDR3 is built from 13 residues. CDR3 loop: CASSLTGEIEAFF. The CDR3 DNA reads as TGTGCCAGCAGTTTGACAGGGGAAATTGAAGCTTTCTTT.

J is TRBJ1-2 and V is TRBV11-2; 7 bases agree with TRBD1. This CDR3 contains 15 residues. Germline V gene data show CDR1 as SGHAT and CDR2 as FQNNGV. J was trimmed by 4 bases and V by 3 bases; bases with no gene match: 8. The CDR3 is CASSLGGQDGYGYTF. The CDR3 DNA follows: TGTGCCAGCAGCTTGGGCGGACAGGATGGCTATGGCTACACCTTC.

V gene TRBV6-5 combines with J gene TRBJ1-1; possible D gene TRBD1, 5 bases. This CDR3 region has 13 residues. Per germline, CDR1 MNHEY and CDR2 SVGAGI. V was clipped by 10 bases and J by 1 base, with 13 bases between them. The CDR3 DNA follows: TGTGCCAACGACAGAACTCCGAACACTGAAGCTTTCTTT. Translation gives CANDRTPNTEAFF.

The V call is TRBV24-1, the J call TRBJ2-3; D unclear. Germline V gene data show CDR1 as KGHDR and CDR2 as SFDVKD. The CDR3 is 12 residues long. The germline V and J ends were trimmed by 8 bases and 0 bases, with 5 bases remaining between them. Written as DNA, the CDR3 is TGTGCCACCACCTCTAGCACAGATACGCAGTATTTT. It yields the protein CATTSSTDTQYF.

This chain uses TRBV7-9 with TRBJ1-2, with 7 bases identical to TRBD1. This CDR3 comprises 15 residues. V shed 3 bases and J 2 bases; nucleotides not matched to a gene: 6. Germline V gene sequence: CDR1 SEHNR, CDR2 FQNEAQ (reference sequence). The DNA for the CDR3 is TGTGCCAGCAGCTTCTCCCGGGGACAGAACTATGGCTACACCTTC. Amino acids: CASSFSRGQNYGYTF.

V and J are TRBV7-3 and TRBJ1-1; D remains ambiguous. CDR1 and CDR2 from the germline V gene are SGHTA and FQGTGA. This CDR3 contains 14 residues. V gave up 5 bases and J gave up 8 bases, with 18 bases separating them. The CDR3 region has the DNA TGTGCCAGCAGCCCGGGCCCCGGGGAGCGGGAAGCTTTCTTT. It specifies CASSPGPGEREAFF.

The chain recombines TRBV23-1 with TRBJ1-5; possible D gene TRBD1, 5 bases. TRBV23-1 is labeled an ORF, and its function is uncertain. Trimming removed 0 bases from V and 0 bases from J, with 9 bases in between. This CDR3 contains 16 residues. The chain's CDR3 is CASSQSGGNSNQPQHF. The CDR3 nucleotides are TGCGCCAGCAGTCAATCCGGGGGGAATAGCAATCAGCCCCAGCATTTT.

The J gene is TRBJ2-4, the V gene TRBV6-1; 11 nucleotides agree with TRBD2. Germline V gene data show CDR1 as MNHNS and CDR2 as SASEGT. V lost 2 bases, J lost 8 bases, and 8 bases stayed unmatched. The CDR3 totals 16 residues. The DNA for the CDR3 is TGTGCCAGCAGTGAATTCCTAGCGGGGGGCGGTGACATTCAGTACTTC. Its protein is CASSEFLAGGGDIQYF.

This chain links TRBV5-6 with TRBJ1-2; possible D gene TRBD1, 5 bases. V was shortened by 0 bases and J by 8 bases, with 11 bases between the two germline ends. Germline V gene sequence: CDR1 SGHDT, CDR2 YYEEEE. The CDR3 spans 13 residues. The CDR3 DNA reads TGTGCCAGCAGCTTGGGGAGTGCAGGGGGCTACACCTTC. Translating gives CASSLGSAGGYTF.

This clone was seen a handful of times. The CDR3 DNA reads as TGTGCCAGCAGCTTAGCAAGCACCCATAATGAAAAACTGTTTTTT. Amino acids: CASSLASTHNEKLFF. This chain links TRBV7-9 with TRBJ1-4; D gene unclear. The V gene lost 0 bases and the J gene lost 4 bases, with 9 bases spanning the gap. Germline V gene lookup returns CDR1 SEHNR and CDR2 FQNEAQ (reference sequence). The CDR3 covers 15 residues.

J is TRBJ1-2 and V is TRBV12-3 or TRBV12-4; 9 bases match TRBD1. The V segment lost 5 bases and the J segment 7 bases; nucleotides outside the gene matches: 2. The CDR3 is made up of 12 amino acids. The CDR3 here is CASSGQGSGYTF. The CDR3 coding sequence is TGTGCCAGCAGTGGACAGGGGAGTGGCTACACCTTC.

V usage is TRBV19 and J usage is TRBJ1-2; D uncertain. The CDR3 totals 11 residues. Germline CDR1 reads LNHDA; CDR2 reads SQIVND (reference sequence). Trimming shortened V by 11 bases and J by 6 bases, and 13 bases separated the two germline ends. The CDR3 spells CALRRADGYTF. CDR3 DNA: TGTGCCTTGAGGAGGGCTGATGGCTACACCTTC.

This chain links TRBV7-3 with TRBJ1-2; D is possibly TRBD1 (5 bases). CDR3 length: 13 amino acids. Germline V gene lookup returns CDR1 SGHTA and CDR2 FQGTGA. The V gene lost 5 bases and the J gene lost 6 bases, with 13 bases spanning the gap. CDR3 loop: CASSPAGRDGYTF. The CDR3 coding sequence is TGTGCCAGCAGCCCCGCAGGGCGCGATGGCTACACCTTC.

This rearrangement joins TRBV6-5 to TRBJ2-3, with 8 bases matching TRBD2. CDR1 and CDR2 from the germline V gene are MNHEY and SVGAGI. V gave up 5 bases and J gave up 4 bases; unmatched junction bases: 8. This CDR3 has 15 residues. The DNA for the CDR3 is TGTGCCAGCAGTCAACCGGGACTAGGGGCAGATACGCAGTATTTT. Its translation is CASSQPGLGADTQYF.

The rearrangement uses TRBV30 and TRBJ1-1; 7 bases are shared with TRBD1. There are 15 residues in the CDR3. The germline V gene has CDR1 GTSNPN and CDR2 SVGIG (reference sequence). The junction had 12 bases not matched to a gene; V was cut back by 2 bases and J by 6 bases. CDR3 DNA sequence: TGTGCCTGGAGTCATCCTCGACAGGGTAAGCCTGAAGCTTTCTTT. Translation: CAWSHPRQGKPEAFF.

This chain links TRBV19 with TRBJ2-2, with 8 bases fitting TRBD1. CDR3 length: 14 amino acids. The V gene end was trimmed by 10 bases and the J gene end by 6 bases; junction bases not matched to a gene: 10. Germline V gene data show CDR1 as LNHDA and CDR2 as SQIVND (reference sequence). CDR3 residues: CATADRAVPGELFF. DNA for the CDR3: TGTGCCACCGCGGACAGGGCCGTCCCCGGGGAGCTGTTTTTT.

This clone was recorded a few times. V gene TRBV11-2 combines with J gene TRBJ1-5; D perhaps matches TRBD1 (6 bases). The CDR3 extends over 13 amino acids. Looked up from germline, CDR1 is SGHAT and CDR2 is FQNNGV. With 2 bases removed from V and 5 bases from J, the gap between germline ends came to 7 bases. CDR3 in DNA: TGTGCCAGCAGCTTAAACAGGGATCAGCCCCAGCATTTT. Translated: CASSLNRDQPQHF.

This chain uses TRBV29-1 with TRBJ1-2; D gene unclear. The length of the CDR3 is 10 residues. Germline V CDR1 and CDR2: SQVTM, ANQGSEA. Trimming pared 4 bases from V and 6 bases from J, leaving 6 bases between. The chain's CDR3 is CSVGADGYTF. The DNA for the CDR3 is TGCAGCGTTGGGGCCGATGGCTACACCTTC.

This sequence joins TRBV12-3 or TRBV12-4 and TRBJ1-1; D is possibly TRBD1 (6 bases). With 7 bases removed from V and 6 bases from J, the gap between germline ends came to 12 bases. The CDR3 extends over 12 amino acids. The CDR3 DNA reads TGTGCCAGCACCTCCACAGGGCCTGAAGCTTTCTTT. Its translation: CASTSTGPEAFF.

The chain combines TRBV6-1 with TRBJ1-2, with D hard to call. This CDR3 has 15 amino acids. Germline V gene lookup returns CDR1 MNHNS and CDR2 SASEGT. Trimming shortened V by 1 base and J by 6 bases, and 15 bases separated the two germline ends. The CDR3 is CASSEVASGVNGYTF. CDR3 nucleotide sequence: TGTGCCAGCAGTGAAGTTGCAAGCGGGGTGAATGGCTACACCTTC.

In regard to this clone: Other DNA sequences from this sample encode an identical CDR3 as well. The gene calls are TRBV6-5 and TRBJ1-1; D unresolved. The V end lost 0 bases, the J end lost 5 bases, and 7 bases lay between the germline ends. There are 13 residues in the CDR3. CDR1 is MNHEY, CDR2 SVGAGI, per germline. CDR3 protein: CASSYSVRTEAFF. As DNA, the CDR3 is TGTGCCAGCAGTTACTCGGTACGGACTGAAGCTTTCTTT.

J is TRBJ1-6 and V is TRBV11-2, with no clear D. Trimming cost V 5 bases and J 5 bases, with 13 bases left between them. The germline gives CDR1 SGHAT, CDR2 FQNNGV. The CDR3 contains 15 residues. CDR3 sequence: CASSIRGVDNSPLHF. As DNA, the CDR3 is TGTGCCAGCAGCATTCGGGGTGTTGATAATTCACCCCTCCACTTT.

CDR3 amino acids: CASSEYRAGNTIYF. CDR3 nucleotide sequence: TGTGCCAGCAGCGAGTACAGGGCTGGAAACACCATATATTTT. The V and J genes are TRBV9 and TRBJ1-3; possibly TRBD1 for D (6 bases). CDR3 size: 14 residues. V lost 3 bases, J lost 2 bases, and 9 bases lay in between. The germline V gene has CDR1 SGDLS and CDR2 YYNGEE.

This chain uses TRBV4-2 with TRBJ2-1, with a weak D call TRBD1 (6 bases). Between the trimmed V and J ends, which lost 0 bases and 7 bases, there was a span of 16 bases. Per the germline V gene, CDR1 is LGHNA and CDR2 is YNFKEQ. This CDR3 contains 16 residues. The CDR3 DNA follows: TGTGCCAGCAGCCAAGATATCCCCACAGGGCGAAATGAGCAGTTCTTC. As protein: CASSQDIPTGRNEQFF.

The chain is built from TRBV5-1 and TRBJ1-1; D remains unclear. CDR3 length equals 15 residues. V dropped 3 bases and J dropped 4 bases, with 16 bases sitting between them. CDR1 and CDR2 from the germline V gene are SGHRS and YFSETQ. CDR3 nucleotide sequence: TGCGCCAGCAGCTCCCCAAGACTCGAGGGCACTGAAGCTTTCTTT. Translating it yields CASSSPRLEGTEAFF.

The chain links TRBV5-6 to TRBJ1-5; possible D gene TRBD1, 5 bases. Trimming left V 0 bases short and J 3 bases short, with 10 bases between. This CDR3 is 15 amino acids long. Germline-derived CDR1 and CDR2 are SGHDT and YYEEEE. This chain's CDR3 is CASSLGGGFNQPQHF. CDR3 sequence (DNA): TGTGCCAGCAGCTTGGGGGGCGGATTCAATCAGCCCCAGCATTTT.

This clone was picked up one time. This chain links TRBV18 with TRBJ2-2; weak D call: TRBD2 (5 bases). The germline V and J ends were trimmed by 6 bases and 4 bases, with 15 bases remaining between them. Germline lookup yields CDR1 KGHSH and CDR2 LQKENI. The CDR3 consists of 15 residues. The CDR3 loop reads CASSLRADVTGELFF. The CDR3 DNA sequence: TGTGCCAGCTCTCTTCGAGCGGACGTCACCGGGGAGCTGTTTTTT.